Listed here is a single T cell receptor beta chain. The antigen is undetermined. CD45RO negativity and positive selection for CCR7 defined naive CD8 cells, a population that excluded terminally differentiated effector memory CD45RA+ cells. The source of the sample is a study of shared clonotypes between healthy human individuals. General study points: Only blood underwent sampling, and tissue repertoires likely differ.

Data came from immunoSEQ multiplex PCR; TCRdb stores just in-frame clones and leaves some out. The data show hundreds of thousands of clones, more than 85% seen once. Germline V lookup: CDR1 SGDLS, CDR2 YYNGEE. The CDR3 has 16 residues. V dropped 6 bases and J dropped 2 bases, with 20 bases sitting between them. The sequenced sample consisted of naive CD8+ T cells sorted from blood. The chain combines TRBV9 with TRBJ1-2, with a possible D match to TRBD1 (5 bases). The receptor's source is a man aged 25 to 40 in good health. The CDR3 DNA reads as TGTGCCAGCACCCCACATGGGGGGGAGAGGAACTATGGCTACACCTTC. It codes for CASTPHGGERNYGYTF.